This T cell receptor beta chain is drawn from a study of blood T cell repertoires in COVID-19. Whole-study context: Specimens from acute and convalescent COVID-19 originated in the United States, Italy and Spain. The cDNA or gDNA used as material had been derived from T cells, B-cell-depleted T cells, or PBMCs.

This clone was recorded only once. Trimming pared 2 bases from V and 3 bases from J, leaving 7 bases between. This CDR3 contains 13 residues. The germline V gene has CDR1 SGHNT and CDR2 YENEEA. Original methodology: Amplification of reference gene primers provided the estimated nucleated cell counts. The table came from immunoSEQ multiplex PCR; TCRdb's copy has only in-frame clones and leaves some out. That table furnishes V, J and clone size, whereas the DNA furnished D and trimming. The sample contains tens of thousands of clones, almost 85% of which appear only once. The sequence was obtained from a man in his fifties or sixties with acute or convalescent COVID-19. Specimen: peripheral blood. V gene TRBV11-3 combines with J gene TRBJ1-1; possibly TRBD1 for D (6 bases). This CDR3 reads CASSLNRDTEAFF. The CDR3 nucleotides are TGTGCCAGCAGCTTAAACAGGGACACTGAAGCTTTCTTT. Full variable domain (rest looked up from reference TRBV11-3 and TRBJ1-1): EAGVVQSPRYKIIEKKQPVAFWCNPISGHNTLYWYLQNLGQGPELLIRYENEEAVDDSQLPKDRFSAERLKGVDSTLKIQPAELGDSAVYLCASSLNRDTEAFFGQGTRLTVV.